Shown below are 18 T cell receptor beta chains from a single sample sequenced in a study of T cell responses to AZD1222 COVID-19 vaccine. Profiling relied on immunoSEQ multiplex PCR, and the TCRdb table lists in-frame clones only, not all of them. Of 150,000 to 200,000 clones listed, roughly 90% are singletons. Sequenced material: peripheral blood, taken on day 0 of AZD1222 vaccination. The source of these receptors is an adult in good health.

The chain links TRBV18 to TRBJ2-7; 7 nucleotides agree with TRBD1. Germline values: CDR1 KGHSH, CDR2 LQKENI. V gave up 5 bases and J gave up 0 bases; unmatched junction bases: 7. This CDR3 spans 15 amino acids. Written as DNA, the CDR3 is TGTGCCAGCTCATCCTACGGGACAGACTCCTACGAGCAGTACTTC. It specifies CASSSYGTDSYEQYF.

V is TRBV15 and J is TRBJ1-4; D is ambiguous. V lost 0 bases and J 2 bases, leaving 10 bases between the germline ends. The length of the CDR3 is 16 residues. Germline V gene lookup returns CDR1 LNHNV and CDR2 YYDKDF (reference sequence). The CDR3 DNA is TGTGCCACCAGCAGAGACATAGGGTTCACTAATGAAAAACTGTTTTTT. It translates to CATSRDIGFTNEKLFF.

CDR3 residues: CASSVALSTDTQYF. DNA of the CDR3: TGTGCCAGCAGTGTTGCGCTGAGCACAGATACGCAGTATTTT. The chain couples TRBV2 to TRBJ2-3; D not certain. CDR1 SNHLY and CDR2 FYNNEI come from the germline V gene. Trimming removed 4 bases at V and 0 bases at J, with 8 bases between. CDR3 length: 14 residues.

This clone was recorded a few times. V usage is TRBV5-6 and J usage is TRBJ2-7, with a possible D match to TRBD1 (7 bases). CDR3 length equals 14 residues. The V gene lost 4 bases and the J gene lost 2 bases, with 13 bases spanning the gap. Germline CDR1 and CDR2: SGHDT and YYEEEE. The CDR3 loop is CASSPTGRTYEQYF. The CDR3, as DNA: TGTGCCAGCAGCCCGACAGGGAGGACCTACGAGCAGTACTTC.

The chain carries TRBV27 and TRBJ2-1; possible D gene TRBD2, 6 bases. Germline V CDR1 and CDR2: MNHEY, SMNVEV (reference sequence). Trimming cost V 2 bases and J 13 bases, with 15 bases left between them. The CDR3 loop spans 13 amino acids. CDR3 protein: CASSLGGRTDQFF. CDR3 DNA sequence: TGTGCCAGCAGTTTAGGAGGGAGGACTGATCAGTTCTTC.

The CDR3 DNA reads TGTGCCAGCAGCGTAGAGGACAGGGATAATGAAAAACTGTTTTTT. Translated: CASSVEDRDNEKLFF. The chain links TRBV9 to TRBJ1-4, with 8 bases matching TRBD1. The J segment lost 4 bases and the V segment lost 0 bases, leaving 2 bases of the junction unmatched. CDR1 is SGDLS, CDR2 YYNGEE, per germline. The CDR3 length is 15 residues.

This clone was seen a single time. This rearrangement joins TRBV7-8 to TRBJ1-2; TRBD1 matches 9 bases. CDR3 length: 14 amino acids. CDR1 SGHVS and CDR2 FQNEAQ come from the germline V gene. Germline trimming cut 0 bases from V and 4 bases from J; bases unmatched to any gene: 0. CDR3 loop: CASSLAGQGYGYTF. CDR3 nucleotides: TGTGCCAGCAGCTTAGCGGGACAGGGCTATGGCTACACCTTC.

The chain couples TRBV6-5 to TRBJ2-5, with a weak D call TRBD2 (5 bases). The CDR3 spans 13 residues. The ends were cut back, 7 bases at V and 4 bases at J, with 13 bases in the middle. Germline CDR1 reads MNHEY; CDR2 reads SVGAGI. The CDR3 bases are TGTGCCAGCACGGGGATCCGGCGAGAGACCCAGTACTTC. Its protein is CASTGIRRETQYF.

This clone has just a few counts. The V call is TRBV3-1 (or the pseudogene TRBV3-2), the J call TRBJ2-1; the match to TRBD1 covers 9 bases. CDR1 LGHDT and CDR2 YNNKEL come from the germline V gene (reference sequence). The CDR3 is made up of 16 amino acids. V was clipped by 1 base and J by 7 bases; unmatched bases: 8. CDR3 sequence: CASSQATGGAGNEQFF. CDR3 sequence (DNA): TGTGCCAGCAGCCAAGCCACAGGGGGCGCTGGTAATGAGCAGTTCTTC.

The chain is built from TRBV7-8 and TRBJ1-5, with D possibly being TRBD1 (6 bases). The V and J ends lost 1 base and 4 bases respectively, with 8 bases between them. CDR1 is SGHVS, CDR2 FQNEAQ, per germline. CDR3 length: 14 amino acids. The DNA for the CDR3 is TGTGCCAGCAGCTTAGGGGGGGCAAATCAGCCCCAGCATTTT. It is translated as CASSLGGANQPQHF.

The rearrangement links TRBV25-1 to TRBJ1-5; D gene unclear. The CDR3 has 12 amino acids. Trimming pared 4 bases from V and 4 bases from J, leaving 5 bases between. The germline CDR1 and CDR2 sequences are MGHDK and SYGVNS. CDR3 protein: CASSAPNQPQHF. DNA of the CDR3: TGTGCCAGCAGTGCCCCTAATCAGCCCCAGCATTTT.

The chain recombines TRBV5-4 with TRBJ1-3, with a weak D call TRBD1 (5 bases). The length of the CDR3 is 18 residues. Germline loops: CDR1 SGHNT, CDR2 YYREEE (reference sequence). V shed 1 base and J shed 5 bases, with 22 bases lying between them. The CDR3 DNA follows: TGTGCCAGCAGCTTGCCTGCCGTCCGGGGCCCGAGAAGAAACACCATATATTTT. This codes for CASSLPAVRGPRRNTIYF.

V gene TRBV3-1 (or the pseudogene TRBV3-2) combines with J gene TRBJ1-1, with D uncertain. The CDR3 loop spans 12 amino acids. The germline CDR1 and CDR2 sequences are LGHDT and YNNKEL (reference sequence). Trimming cost V 4 bases and J 3 bases, with 6 bases left between them. This CDR3 is CASSRVDTEAFF. The CDR3 DNA reads TGTGCCAGCAGCCGGGTAGACACTGAAGCTTTCTTT.

The genes are TRBV4-1 and TRBJ1-5; D not resolved. Germline V gives CDR1 MGHRA, CDR2 YSYEKL. The CDR3 loop spans 14 amino acids. The germline V and J ends were trimmed by 1 base and 6 bases, with 10 bases remaining between them. The CDR3 region is CASSQVQVTQPQHF. CDR3 sequence (DNA): TGCGCCAGCAGCCAAGTGCAGGTTACTCAGCCCCAGCATTTT.

V gene TRBV30 combines with J gene TRBJ1-6; D not certain. Germline V gene lookup returns CDR1 GTSNPN and CDR2 SVGIG (reference sequence). Trimming took off 0 bases at V and 10 bases at J, with 7 bases between the two ends. CDR3 length equals 12 residues. CDR3 coding DNA: TGTGCCTGGAGTGTACTGGGATCACCCCTCCACTTT. Protein product: CAWSVLGSPLHF.

This clone was picked up a small number of times. The chain is built from TRBV28 and TRBJ2-5, with D perhaps TRBD1 (6 bases). The CDR3 is 15 amino acids. The germline V and J ends were trimmed by 8 bases and 1 base, with 17 bases remaining between them. CDR1 is MDHEN and CDR2 is SYDVKM in the germline V gene. Here the CDR3 reads CASDSRGRGQETQYF. In DNA form, the CDR3 reads TGTGCCAGCGACTCCAGGGGACGGGGCCAAGAGACCCAGTACTTC.

This chain joins TRBV28 and TRBJ2-6; D may correspond to TRBD1 or TRBD2 (6 bases each). Trimming pared 8 bases from V and 1 base from J, leaving 12 bases between. This CDR3 region has 15 residues. Germline CDR1 MDHEN, CDR2 SYDVKM. The CDR3 DNA sequence: TGTGCCAGCTCTCAGGGGAGGTCTGGGGCCAACGTCCTGACTTTC. This encodes CASSQGRSGANVLTF.

The V and J genes are TRBV28 and TRBJ2-1; 8 bases agree with TRBD2. After removal of 4 bases from V and 8 bases from J, the junction contained 10 bases not matched to a gene. Germline values: CDR1 MDHEN, CDR2 SYDVKM. This CDR3 region has 15 residues. CDR3 sequence: CASSSPGGVGDEQFF. CDR3 DNA: TGTGCCAGCAGTTCCCCCGGGGGGGTGGGCGATGAGCAGTTCTTC. Together with reference TRBV28 and TRBJ2-1, the CDR3 gives the full variable domain: DVKVTQSSRYLVKRTGEKVFLECVQDMDHENMFWYRQDPGLGLRLIYFSYDVKMKEKGDIPEGYSVSREKKERFSLILESASTNQTSMYLCASSSPGGVGDEQFFGPGTRLTVL.